The rows below give T cell receptor beta chains drawn from one sample of a study of shared clonotypes between healthy human individuals. Generated by immunoSEQ multiplex PCR, the TCRdb table keeps only in-frame clones and is missing some. The data hold 2 million to 2.5 million clones, with under 95% observed a single time. Input material: naive CD8+ T cells from PBMCs. These receptors all stem from a man between 18 and 35 years old in good health. Some clones in this sample may be carry-over from other donors' samples. CDR3s leave out the opening cysteine and the closing phenylalanine or tryptophan. A D gene is named only where the DNA matches it firmly. The size of a clone is reported for some rows only, either as once, few or many, or as a class for expanded clones.

d_call	cdr3_length	clone_size	j_call	v_call	cdr3_aa
.	13	.	TRBJ2-7	TRBV9	ASSPRGDGYYEQY
.	10	.	TRBJ2-2	TRBV7-6	ASTGVTGELF
TRBD1	12	.	TRBJ2-7	TRBV2	ASTTGTGGYEQY
.	12	.	TRBJ1-5	TRBV9	ASSAGQSNQPQH
.	14	.	TRBJ2-5	TRBV9	ASSVAVVPSGQTQY
.	13	.	TRBJ1-1	TRBV5-4	ASSLVQGSNTEAF
.	12	.	TRBJ1-1	TRBV27	ASSLRGSSTEAF
TRBD1	14	.	TRBJ1-2	TRBV27	ASSPSSGQLNYGYT
TRBD1	11	.	TRBJ1-4	TRBV9	ASSPGGKEKLF
TRBD1	13	.	TRBJ1-4	TRBV7-9	ASSQTTGGSEKLF
TRBD2	13	.	TRBJ2-1	TRBV2	ASPQSGSSYNEQF
.	11	.	TRBJ2-6	TRBV7-3	ASSLDGANVLT
TRBD1	16	.	TRBJ1-3	TRBV19	ASSIDPGQGPPGNTIY
.	10	few	TRBJ1-1	TRBV27	ASSSVDTEAF
.	10	.	TRBJ2-2	TRBV7-9	ASIGGAGELF
TRBD2	16	.	TRBJ2-1	TRBV7-9	ASSLEKFSSGRGDEQF
.	13	once	TRBJ1-1	TRBV28	ASSLYGSSATEAF
.	10	.	TRBJ1-1	TRBV12-5	ASGLVGTEAF
.	10	.	TRBJ2-1	TRBV27	ASRLGRGEQF
.	15	.	TRBJ2-2	TRBV21-1	ASSKQGTLSFAGELF
TRBD2	14	.	TRBJ2-1	TRBV7-9	ASSDGTSGLWDEQF
TRBD1	13	once	TRBJ2-7	TRBV7-8	ASSLGTGENYEQY
TRBD2	13	.	TRBJ2-1	TRBV12-5	ASGSSGSSYNEQF
.	9	.	TRBJ2-7	TRBV6-6	ASIDGYEQY
.	11	.	TRBJ1-1	TRBV27	ASSLNSYTEAF
TRBD1	12	.	TRBJ1-1	TRBV2	ASREQGARFEAF
.	14	.	TRBJ2-1	TRBV12-5	ASGSYRDSTNNEQF
.	14	.	TRBJ2-7	TRBV27	ASSLSKYASVYEQY
.	11	.	TRBJ2-7	TRBV27	ASSLSRYYEQY
.	12	.	TRBJ2-3	TRBV7-3	ASSPTRATDTQY
.	13	.	TRBJ2-6	TRBV19	ASSIYVVGANVLT
.	14	.	TRBJ2-2	TRBV4-1	ASSQDYRGGPGELF
TRBD2	12	.	TRBJ2-7	TRBV5-6	ASSFSSGAREQY
TRBD1	12	.	TRBJ1-1	TRBV19	ASSLQTGFPEAF
.	11	.	TRBJ1-5	TRBV27	ASSSRGGQPQH
.	12	.	TRBJ2-2	TRBV28	ASSQTGSTGELF
TRBD2	14	.	TRBJ2-2	TRBV13	ASSLVLAGGTGELF
.	12	.	TRBJ2-1	TRBV25-1	ASSSEGPTNEQF
TRBD1	16	.	TRBJ2-3	TRBV4-2	ASSPPGQKLSSTDTQY
.	15	once	TRBJ2-3	TRBV2	ASGATRRRLSTDTQY
TRBD2	13	.	TRBJ2-1	TRBV11-1	ASSSTSGRAGEQF